These T cell receptor beta chains were read from a single sample in a study of response to subunit inactivated influenza vaccine. TCRdb re-analysed the RT-PCR reads in MiXCR, keeping a single row per CDR3 protein. This table has roughly 700,000 distinct CDR3 sequences, around 14% appearing once. This material consisted of PBMCs from blood, taken 12 days after vaccination. The origin of the receptors is a man between 45 and 60 years old who received an inactivated influenza vaccine. CDR3s include the opening cysteine and the closing phenylalanine or tryptophan. The D gene is left open where the match is weak. The size entry is marked missing in some rows and otherwise reads once, few, many or a size class.

D gene	CDR3 length	clone size	J gene	V gene	CDR3 protein	CDR3 DNA
TRBD2	15	few	TRBJ2-1	TRBV12-3/TRBV12-4	CASSPRTSGGGKQFF	TGTGCCAGCAGTCCCCGGACTAGCGGGGGGGGTAAGCAGTTCTTC
-	16	few	TRBJ2-6	TRBV20-1	CSARAWGDSGANVLTF	TGCAGTGCTAGAGCCTGGGGGGACTCTGGGGCCAACGTCCTGACTTTC
-	13	few	TRBJ1-4	TRBV28	CATRSRDAWELFF	TGTGCCACGCGATCCCGTGATGCGTGGGAACTGTTTTTT
-	18	many	TRBJ2-3	TRBV12-3/TRBV12-4	CASSFFDSGGGLADTQYF	TGTGCCAGCAGTTTTTTCGATTCTGGGGGAGGACTGGCAGATACGCAGTATTTT
-	13	-	TRBJ1-1	TRBV12-3/TRBV12-4	CASKFFPNTEAFF	TGTGCCAGCAAATTTTTCCCGAACACTGAAGCTTTCTTT
-	13	many	TRBJ2-7	TRBV12-3/TRBV12-4	CASSPGSAYEQYF	TGTGCCAGCAGTCCTGGGTCTGCCTACGAGCAGTACTTC
-	12	few	TRBJ2-5	TRBV6-1	CASSEGSETQYF	TGTGCCAGCAGTGAAGGTTCGGAGACCCAGTACTTC
TRBD2	16	few	TRBJ2-1	TRBV5-1	CASSTDSGLAAGEQFF	TGCGCCAGCAGCACGGACTCGGGACTAGCGGCAGGTGAGCAGTTCTTC
-	15	few	TRBJ2-5	TRBV12-3/TRBV12-4	CASSLALMSEETQYF	TGTGCCAGCAGTTTAGCGCTCATGTCAGAAGAGACCCAGTACTTC
-	13	few	TRBJ2-1	TRBV29-1	CSVEFSPPDEQFF	TGCAGCGTTGAATTTAGTCCCCCGGATGAGCAGTTCTTC
-	12	few	TRBJ1-1	TRBV7-9	CASSLGNWEAFF	TGTGCCAGCAGCTTAGGGAACTGGGAAGCTTTCTTT
-	14	-	TRBJ2-7	TRBV29-1	CSVGGAATNYEQYF	TGCAGCGTTGGGGGAGCGGCTACCAACTACGAGCAGTACTTC
TRBD1	13	-	TRBJ2-7	TRBV6-1	CASGQGRSYEQYF	TGTGCCAGCGGACAGGGGCGATCCTACGAGCAGTACTTC
TRBD1	21	few	TRBJ2-6	TRBV11-1	CASSLVLILGQGSSGANVLTF	TGTGCCAGCAGCTTAGTCCTGATTCTGGGACAGGGGAGCTCTGGGGCCAACGTCCTGACTTTC
-	14	-	TRBJ1-4	TRBV27	CASSSLPPSEKLFF	TGTGCCAGCAGTTCCTTACCCCCGTCTGAAAAACTGTTTTTT
TRBD1	15	-	TRBJ1-5	TRBV7-8	CASSLNQGARQPQHF	TGTGCCAGCAGCTTAAATCAGGGGGCGCGGCAGCCCCAGCATTTT
-	16	-	TRBJ2-1	TRBV28	CASTRMGRGSYNEQFF	TGTGCCAGCACCCGGATGGGGAGAGGATCCTACAATGAGCAGTTCTTC
TRBD1	14	few	TRBJ2-7	TRBV28	CASEGAGGSYEQYF	TGTGCCAGCGAGGGGGCAGGGGGCTCCTACGAGCAGTACTTC
-	13	few	TRBJ1-2	TRBV29-1	CSVASQGNYGYTF	TGCAGCGTTGCATCGCAGGGGAACTATGGCTACACCTTC
TRBD2	16	few	TRBJ2-3	TRBV11-2	CASSAQAGASADTQYF	TGTGCCAGCAGCGCCCAAGCGGGAGCGTCCGCAGATACGCAGTATTTT
TRBD1	15	many	TRBJ1-1	TRBV6-5	CASSSTGTANTEAFF	TGTGCCAGCAGTTCAACCGGGACAGCGAACACTGAAGCTTTCTTT